The source of this T cell receptor (beta chain) is a study of Graves' ophthalmopathy and Graves' hyperthyroidism. This clonotype showed up many times. Its antigen remains unknown. This CDR3 has 14 residues. In germline, CDR1 is SGHRS, CDR2 YFSETQ. Trimming cost V 0 bases and J 5 bases, with 11 bases left between them. Study-wide results and limits: The model predicted progression of ophthalmopathy with a sensitivity of just over 70%, and its specificity was 72.22%. Most expanded clonotypes in thyroid above 0.001 frequency also showed up in blood.

For donors with ophthalmopathy, the disease showed moderate-to-severe activity, reached CAS ≥3 and NOSPECS ≥4, and had lasted under 3 months. PBMCs originated in about 10 ml of fresh peripheral blood. For repertoire sequencing, the TCR beta CDR3 regions were amplified from RNA transcripts. After a first-round RT-PCR with HTBI primers, a second-round multiplex PCR was run. Using its own MiXCR run on the multiplex PCR reads, TCRdb lists one record per CDR3 protein. Among 660,000 or so distinct CDR3 sequences listed, 35% to 50% were seen once. The chain links TRBV5-1 to TRBJ1-1; D perhaps matches TRBD1 (5 bases). The receptor's source is an adult man with Graves' ophthalmopathy. Sequenced: peripheral blood. CDR3 protein: CASSLGGESTEAFF. CDR3 coding DNA: TGCGCCAGCAGCTTGGGGGGGGAGTCGACTGAAGCTTTCTTT.